One and the same sample provided the 20 T cell receptor beta chains below, sequenced in a study of early T cells in non-severe SARS-CoV-2 infection. TCRdb reanalysed the 5' RACE reads using MiXCR and keeps one entry per CDR3 protein. The repertoire includes roughly 81,000 distinct CDR3 sequences, around an eighth of them detected once, and less than 3% sits in the top ten. The sample taken for sequencing was whole blood. These receptors all stem from an adult who was a healthcare worker with PCR-confirmed SARS-CoV-2 infection or an uninfected control (not recorded which).

The chain employs TRBV29-1 and TRBJ2-5, with D perhaps TRBD2 (5 bases). V was pared by 5 bases and J by 6 bases, with 16 bases between. Germline V gene data show CDR1 as SQVTM and CDR2 as ANQGSEA. This CDR3 comprises 13 residues. The CDR3 is CSVRDMHVKTQYF. In DNA, the CDR3 is TGCAGCGTTCGGGATATGCACGTGAAGACCCAGTACTTC.

The rearrangement joins TRBV12-3 or TRBV12-4 to TRBJ2-1; 9 bases align to TRBD1. CDR3 size: 14 residues. The junction had 5 bases not matched to a gene; V was cut back by 4 bases and J by 7 bases. The CDR3 DNA reads TGTGCCAGCAGTTCAAACAGGGGGCTGAATGAGCAGTTCTTC. This translates into CASSSNRGLNEQFF.

A few counts support this clonotype. This rearrangement joins TRBV20-1 to TRBJ2-7, with 9 bases lining up with TRBD2. Germline CDR1 and CDR2: DFQATT and SNEGSKA (reference sequence). V was pared by 0 bases and J by 2 bases, with 8 bases of the junction left unmatched. The CDR3 covers 16 residues. In nucleotides, the CDR3 is TGCAGTGCTAGAGACCCGGGCCTAGCGGGAACCTACGAGCAGTACTTC. Translating it yields CSARDPGLAGTYEQYF.

At least ten counts were recorded for this clonotype. The V and J genes are TRBV11-3 and TRBJ2-1; 9 bases match TRBD1. Germline values: CDR1 SGHNT, CDR2 YENEEA. CDR3 length: 15 amino acids. The V gene end was trimmed by 3 bases and the J gene end by 5 bases; junction bases not matched to a gene: 5. The CDR3 nucleotides are TGTGCCAGCAGCTTCGGGACAGGGTCGGACAATGAGCAGTTCTTC. This encodes CASSFGTGSDNEQFF.

Ten or more counts support this clonotype. The junction does not match germline at one end; this may be a read error. The rearrangement uses TRBV11-3 and TRBJ2-4; a weak D match, TRBD2 (6 bases). The CDR3 is made up of 13 amino acids. Germline V lookup: CDR1 SGHNT, CDR2 YENEEA. The CDR3 DNA reads as TGTGCCAGCAGCTTAGCCTCCGGAGGGTTGGTCTTCTTC. It translates to CASSLASGGLVFF.

Ten or more counts support this clonotype. This CDR3 is CASSVGGTYNEQFF. DNA of the CDR3: TGTGCCAGCAGCGTAGGGGGCACCTACAATGAGCAGTTCTTC. V gene TRBV11-2 combines with J gene TRBJ2-1; 7 nucleotides agree with TRBD1. CDR1 is SGHAT and CDR2 is FQNNGV in the germline V gene. The CDR3 totals 14 residues. V dropped 5 bases and J dropped 2; count of bases not matched to a gene: 3.

This clonotype was observed many times. The chain couples TRBV11-2 to TRBJ2-7; D is unclear. V was shortened by 2 bases and J by 3 bases, with 11 bases between the two germline ends. Per germline, CDR1 SGHAT and CDR2 FQNNGV. This CDR3 has 14 amino acids. This CDR3 is CASSLISGHYEQYF. CDR3 nucleotide sequence: TGTGCCAGCAGCTTAATTTCGGGCCACTACGAGCAGTACTTC.

This clonotype turned up a few times. The chain recombines TRBV9 with TRBJ2-2, with 8 bases lining up with TRBD2. The junction had 7 bases not matched to a gene; V was cut back by 1 base and J by 8 bases. Germline CDR1 reads SGDLS; CDR2 reads YYNGEE. This CDR3 has 15 residues. The CDR3 DNA sequence: TGTGCCAGCAGCGTATCGGCTAGCGGGTTAGGGGAGCTGTTTTTT. Amino acids: CASSVSASGLGELFF.

This clonotype was seen repeatedly, ten times or more. The V and J genes are TRBV29-1 and TRBJ1-1; D not certain. CDR1 and CDR2 from the germline V gene are SQVTM and ANQGSEA. The V and J ends lost 7 bases and 3 bases respectively, with 9 bases between them. The CDR3 sequence is 11 residues long. The CDR3 protein is CSARTDTEAFF. In DNA form, the CDR3 reads TGCAGCGCAAGGACTGACACTGAAGCTTTCTTT.

This clonotype was found many times. The V gene is TRBV20-1, the J gene TRBJ2-2; no clear D gene. The V gene lost 3 bases and the J gene lost 0 bases, with 5 bases spanning the gap. The CDR3 extends over 13 amino acids. CDR1 is DFQATT, CDR2 SNEGSKA, per germline (reference sequence). The CDR3, as DNA: TGCAGTGCTAGGCCATCGAACACCGGGGAGCTGTTTTTT. Protein product: CSARPSNTGELFF.

This clonotype was recorded many times. The chain combines TRBV11-1 with TRBJ2-1; TRBD2 aligns across 13 bases. CDR3 length: 18 residues. CDR1 and CDR2 (germline): SGHAT, FQDESV (reference sequence). Trimming at V came to 3 bases and at J to 1 base, leaving 6 bases not matched to a gene. This CDR3 is CASSFGLAGAKSYNEQFF. In DNA form, the CDR3 reads TGTGCCAGCAGCTTTGGACTAGCGGGAGCCAAATCCTACAATGAGCAGTTCTTC.

In its sample, this clonotype was seen a few times. V is TRBV7-9 and J is TRBJ2-3, with 8 positions matching TRBD2. V shed 1 base and J 5 bases; nucleotides not matched to a gene: 5. The germline V gene has CDR1 SEHNR and CDR2 FQNEAQ (reference sequence). This CDR3 is built from 15 residues. CDR3 region: CASSLGRREEDTQYF. DNA for the CDR3: TGTGCCAGCAGCTTAGGGCGGCGGGAGGAAGATACGCAGTATTTT. Full variable domain (rest looked up from reference TRBV7-9 and TRBJ2-3): DTGVSQNPRHKITKRGQNVTFRCDPISEHNRLYWYRQTLGQGPEFLTYFQNEAQLEKSRLLSDRFSAERPKGSFSTLEIQRTEQGDSAMYLCASSLGRREEDTQYFGPGTRLTVL.

The rearrangement uses TRBV28 and TRBJ2-7, with TRBD1 matching over 7 bases. The CDR3 covers 13 residues. Per germline, CDR1 MDHEN and CDR2 SYDVKM. With 8 bases clipped from V and 2 bases from J, the junction kept 6 bases outside the gene matches. In DNA, the CDR3 is TGTGCCAGCGGACAGGACCCTCCCTACGAGCAGTACTTC. This translates into CASGQDPPYEQYF. The full variable domain, completed using reference TRBV28 and TRBJ2-7, is DVKVTQSSRYLVKRTGEKVFLECVQDMDHENMFWYRQDPGLGLRLIYFSYDVKMKEKGDIPEGYSVSREKKERFSLILESASTNQTSMYLCASGQDPPYEQYFGPGTRLTVT.

The V call is TRBV12-3 or TRBV12-4, the J call TRBJ1-1, with D hard to call. V dropped 3 bases and J dropped 5 bases, with 16 bases sitting between them. The CDR3 totals 15 residues. CDR3 DNA sequence: TGTGCCAGCAGTTTCAGAGGCCCAGGTAAAACTGAAGCTTTCTTT. The encoded protein is CASSFRGPGKTEAFF.

The rearrangement uses TRBV12-5 and TRBJ2-3; D is undetermined. The CDR3 sequence is 13 residues long. Deletions cut 5 bases from V and 0 bases from J, with 6 bases between. CDR1 is LGHNT, CDR2 FRNRAP, per germline. Here the CDR3 reads CASGPSSTDTQYF. The CDR3 DNA follows: TGTGCTAGTGGTCCGTCTAGCACAGATACGCAGTATTTT.

The CDR3 sequence is CASSFQAGGNTEAFF. The CDR3 region has the DNA TGTGCCAGCAGCTTCCAAGCTGGGGGTAACACTGAAGCTTTCTTT. The chain couples TRBV7-9 to TRBJ1-1; possibly TRBD1 for D (5 bases). V shed 3 bases and J shed 2 bases, with 13 bases lying between them. CDR3 length: 15 amino acids. Germline-derived CDR1 and CDR2 are SEHNR and FQNEAQ (reference sequence).

The table lists this clonotype with many counts. The genes are TRBV7-2 and TRBJ1-4, with 8 bases matching TRBD1. V shed 2 bases and J 4 bases; nucleotides not matched to a gene: 6. This CDR3 has 16 amino acids. Per the germline V gene, CDR1 is SGHTA and CDR2 is FQGNSA. The CDR3 DNA sequence: TGTGCCAGCAGCTTAACCGACAGGGGAAGTAATGAAAAACTGTTTTTT. It translates to CASSLTDRGSNEKLFF. The full variable domain, with the rest looked up from reference TRBV7-2 and TRBJ1-4, is GAGVSQSPSNKVTEKGKDVELRCDPISGHTALYWYRQSLGQGLEFLIYFQGNSAPDKSGLPSDRFSAERTGGSVSTLTIQRTQQEDSAVYLCASSLTDRGSNEKLFFGSGTQLSVL.

This clonotype showed up many times. The chain joins TRBV12-3 or TRBV12-4 to TRBJ2-7; 7 bases match TRBD2. This CDR3 contains 14 residues. After removal of 6 bases from V and 5 bases from J, the junction contained 10 bases not matched to a gene. The DNA for the CDR3 is TGTGCCAGCAGAACGGCGGGAGTTAGAAACGAGCAGTACTTC. Protein sequence: CASRTAGVRNEQYF.

This clonotype was found many times. This chain joins TRBV29-1 and TRBJ1-1; D not resolved. V gave up 5 bases and J gave up 4 bases, with 8 bases separating them. The CDR3 totals 11 residues. CDR1 is SQVTM, CDR2 ANQGSEA, per germline. Here the CDR3 DNA reads TGCAGCGTTATTAGTGGCACTGAAGCTTTCTTT. Its translation: CSVISGTEAFF.

This clonotype was counted at least ten times. CDR3 in amino acids: CASSPRDQGGTQYF. The CDR3 DNA reads TGTGCCAGCAGCCCCCGGGATCAGGGGGGTACGCAGTATTTT. V and J are TRBV3-1 and TRBJ2-3; TRBD1 might be the D (7 bases). The CDR3 sequence is 14 residues long. CDR1 and CDR2 (germline): LGHDT, YNNKEL (reference sequence). Trimming took off 4 bases at V and 8 bases at J, with 16 bases between the two ends.